The T cell receptor beta chain described here comes from a study of blood T cell repertoires in COVID-19. Study in general: Acute and convalescent COVID-19 specimens originated in the United States, Italy and Spain. PBMCs, B-cell-depleted T cells, or T cells were the source of the cDNA or gDNA that made up the material.

Germline values: CDR1 SGHNT, CDR2 YENEEA. The ends lost 2 bases at V and 5 bases at J; junction bases unmatched: 10. The CDR3 is 17 residues long. The authors' processing: By means of reference gene primer amplification, nucleated cell counts were estimated. Generated by immunoSEQ multiplex PCR, the TCRdb table keeps only in-frame clones and is missing some. That table is the source of V, J and clone size, and D and trimming were worked out from the DNA. The repertoire holds over 200,000 clones, with approximately 90% as singletons. The sequencing input was peripheral blood. The J gene is TRBJ2-2, the V gene TRBV11-3, with 8 bases that match TRBD1. The receptor comes from a young man with acute or convalescent COVID-19. The CDR3 DNA reads TGTGCCAGCAGCTTATTTCTAGCAGGGGGCCAAACCGGGGAGCTGTTTTTT. Amino acids: CASSLFLAGGQTGELFF.